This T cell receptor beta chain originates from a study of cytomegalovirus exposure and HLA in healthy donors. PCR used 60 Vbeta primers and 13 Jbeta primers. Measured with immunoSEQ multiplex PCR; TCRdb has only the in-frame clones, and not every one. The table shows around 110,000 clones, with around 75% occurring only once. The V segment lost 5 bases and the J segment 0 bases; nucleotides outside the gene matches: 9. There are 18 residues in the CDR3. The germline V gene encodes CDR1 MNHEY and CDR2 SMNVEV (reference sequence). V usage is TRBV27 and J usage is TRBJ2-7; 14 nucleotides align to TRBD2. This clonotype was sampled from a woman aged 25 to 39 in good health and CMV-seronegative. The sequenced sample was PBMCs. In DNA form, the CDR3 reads TGTGCCAGCAGTCCTACGACTAGCGGGGGGGCGAGCTCCTACGAGCAGTACTTC. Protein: CASSPTTSGGASSYEQYF.